The 14 T cell receptor beta chains below come from one sample, sequenced in a study of post-analysis software for immune sequencing data. Study findings and constraints: About five TRBV segments were more frequent in patients than controls; TRBV5-6, TRBV5-1 and TRBV20-1 belonged to this group.

Prepared TCR beta cDNA libraries contained unique molecular identifiers. Via MiXCR, TCRdb re-called the PCR reads, giving one row per CDR3 protein. The sample comprises fewer than 700,000 distinct CDR3 sequences, 44% of which are singletons, and more than 1.5% rests with the top ten. No antigen has been assigned to these receptors. Material for sequencing was blood. The source of these receptors is a girl between 5 and 17 years old with multiple sclerosis.

The chain recombines TRBV12-3 or TRBV12-4 with TRBJ1-1, with D perhaps matching TRBD1 (6 bases). Trimming took off 0 bases at V and 0 bases at J, with 11 bases between the two ends. The CDR3 length is 16 residues. CDR3 protein: CASSLAMGALNTEAFF. The CDR3 DNA reads TGTGCCAGCAGTTTAGCGATGGGGGCCCTGAACACTGAAGCTTTCTTT.

The genes are TRBV20-1 and TRBJ2-5; 9 bases are shared with TRBD1. Looked up from germline, CDR1 is DFQATT and CDR2 is SNEGSKA (reference sequence). The CDR3 loop spans 13 amino acids. Trimming took 6 bases from V and 5 from J; bases not matched to a gene: 7. The CDR3 DNA follows: TGCAGTGCCAGGGACAGGGCCACGGAGACCCAGTACTTC. This translates into CSARDRATETQYF.

The gene calls are TRBV12-3 or TRBV12-4 and TRBJ2-1; a weak D match, TRBD2 (6 bases). Gene TRBJ2-7 matches the end of the DNA better, so the J call may be wrong. This CDR3 region has 15 residues. The chain's CDR3 is CASRGTEGSYNEQYF. The CDR3 nucleotides are TGTGCCAGCAGGGGGACGGAGGGCTCCTACAATGAGCAGTACTTC.

The chain joins TRBV20-1 to TRBJ2-1; TRBD2 agrees at 13 bases. The length of the CDR3 is 14 residues. V gave up 7 bases and J gave up 8 bases; unmatched junction bases: 8. Germline values: CDR1 DFQATT, CDR2 SNEGSKA (reference sequence). Written as DNA, the CDR3 is TGCAGTGAACGACTAGCGGGAGGTGGGGATGAGCAGTTCTTC. This codes for CSERLAGGGDEQFF.

The V and J genes are TRBV7-9 and TRBJ2-7, with D perhaps matching TRBD1 (5 bases). V was cut by 7 bases and J by 0 bases, with 10 bases left in between. This CDR3 is built from 13 residues. Germline V CDR1 and CDR2: SEHNR, FQNEAQ (reference sequence). This chain's CDR3 is CASTKGSSYEQYF. The DNA for the CDR3 is TGTGCCAGCACCAAGGGGTCCTCCTACGAGCAGTACTTC.

In regard to this clonotype: A read error may account for a junction end that differs from germline. V usage is TRBV29-1 and J usage is TRBJ2-1, with 8 bases that match TRBD2. Germline CDR1 reads SQVTM; CDR2 reads ANQGSEA. This CDR3 spans 11 amino acids. This CDR3 is CCVRTSYEQFF. The CDR3 nucleotides are TGCTGCGTACGGACTAGCTATGAGCAGTTCTTC.

The chain uses TRBV29-1 and TRBJ2-1; TRBD2 agrees at 8 bases. TRBJ2-7 matches the DNA end more closely, so the J call is doubtful. The CDR3 spans 13 residues. The germline gives CDR1 SQVTM, CDR2 ANQGSEA. This CDR3 is CSVSGRAYNEQYF. In DNA form, the CDR3 reads TGCAGCGTTTCCGGGAGGGCCTACAATGAGCAGTACTTC.

The chain links TRBV27 to TRBJ2-1, with 10 bases aligning to TRBD2. V was pared by 3 bases and J by 5 bases, with 10 bases of the junction left unmatched. Germline CDR1 reads MNHEY; CDR2 reads SMNVEV (reference sequence). CDR3 size: 17 residues. The CDR3: CASSFFGVAGGNNEQFF. For the CDR3, the DNA is TGTGCCAGCAGTTTCTTTGGGGTAGCGGGGGGTAACAATGAGCAGTTCTTC.

This chain connects TRBV4-2 to TRBJ2-2, with D possibly being TRBD1 or TRBD2 (5 bases each). This CDR3 has 14 amino acids. V shed 1 base and J shed 6 bases, with 9 bases lying between them. CDR1 and CDR2 from the germline V gene are LGHNA and YNFKEQ. The CDR3 nucleotides read TGTGCCAGCAGCCAAGGCCAGGGACCCGGGGAGCTGTTTTTT. Protein sequence: CASSQGQGPGELFF.

The chain combines TRBV28 with TRBJ1-1; 7 nucleotides align to TRBD1. Germline V gives CDR1 MDHEN, CDR2 SYDVKM. Trimming removed 5 bases from V and 10 bases from J; junction bases left unmatched: 4. This CDR3 has 11 amino acids. DNA for the CDR3: TGTGCCAGCAGTCCTCGGGACAGAGCTTTCTTT. This codes for CASSPRDRAFF.

The chain combines TRBV3-1 with TRBJ2-7; D may be TRBD2 (6 bases). The germline V gene has CDR1 LGHDT and CDR2 YNNKEL (reference sequence). Trimming stripped 4 bases from V and 0 bases from J, with 16 bases between. The CDR3 spans 16 residues. The CDR3 coding sequence is TGTGCCAGCAGCCTCGTGTCCGGGAGTGTCTCCTACGAGCAGTACTTC. Protein sequence: CASSLVSGSVSYEQYF.

This clonotype has only one observation. The genes are TRBV12-3 or TRBV12-4 and TRBJ2-5, with TRBD2 matching over 9 bases. The CDR3 runs to 16 residues. V gave up 6 bases and J gave up 11 bases; unmatched junction bases: 19. The CDR3 loop is CASRGISSGMVNEQYF. The CDR3, as DNA: TGTGCCAGCAGGGGGATTTCTAGCGGGATGGTCAATGAGCAGTACTTC.

This clonotype has more than one count but fewer than ten. The chain joins TRBV12-3 or TRBV12-4 to TRBJ1-2, with a possible D match to TRBD1 (5 bases). V was cut by 3 bases and J by 8 bases, with 13 bases left in between. CDR3 length: 13 residues. DNA of the CDR3: TGTGCCAGCAGTTTCACAAGGGGCGCGGGCTACACCTTC. It yields the protein CASSFTRGAGYTF.

This chain links TRBV2 with TRBJ1-5, with TRBD1 as a possible D gene (5 bases). The V gene lost 2 bases and the J gene lost 3 bases, with 17 bases spanning the gap. Germline values: CDR1 SNHLY, CDR2 FYNNEI. The CDR3 covers 17 residues. CDR3 DNA: TGTGCCAGCAGTGAATTTAGTATCGGGGCATTCAATCAGCCCCAGCATTTT. It translates to CASSEFSIGAFNQPQHF.